This T cell receptor (beta chain) was observed in a study of control samples from healthy donors and cancer patients (dated by TCRdb to the early 2020s). V is pared back by 1 base and J by 4 bases, with 12 bases lying between the germline termini. The CDR3 spans 15 residues, from the cysteine through the phenylalanine. This entry keeps only the CDR3 DNA: 45 bases, framed from base 1. Taken from the germline V gene, the CDR1 and CDR2 loops are KGHSH and LQKENI. Library creation used the immunoSEQ multiplex PCR assay. Sourced from immuneACCESS, this table was stored by TCRdb with only in-frame sequences that have V and J called. A share of the clones is absent; for the studies checked, an unresolved V gene accounts for under half, and the remainder has no known explanation. For this sample the table gives roughly 220,000 clones, of which around 94% were detected only once. The ten largest account for approximately 1.5% of the sample.

For this clone: Its recognized antigen is unknown. Base-call qualities are not available, and no considerably larger clone is one nucleotide away.

Input material: blood. The sequence was collected from a man in his fifties in good health. The rearranged chain carries TRBV18 and TRBJ2-3; no D gene is confidently identified. The CDR3 reads CASSPRRHTADTQYF. The nucleotide sequence reads TGTGCCAGCTCACCACGTAGGCATACAGCAGATACGCAGTATTTT. Joined to the reference TRBV18 and TRBJ2-3 proteins, this CDR3 gives the full variable domain: NAGVMQNPRHLVRRRGQEARLRCSPMKGHSHVYWYRQLPEEGLKFMVYLQKENIIDESGMPKERFSAEFPKEGPSILRIQQVVRGDSAAYFCASSPRRHTADTQYFGPGTRLTVL.